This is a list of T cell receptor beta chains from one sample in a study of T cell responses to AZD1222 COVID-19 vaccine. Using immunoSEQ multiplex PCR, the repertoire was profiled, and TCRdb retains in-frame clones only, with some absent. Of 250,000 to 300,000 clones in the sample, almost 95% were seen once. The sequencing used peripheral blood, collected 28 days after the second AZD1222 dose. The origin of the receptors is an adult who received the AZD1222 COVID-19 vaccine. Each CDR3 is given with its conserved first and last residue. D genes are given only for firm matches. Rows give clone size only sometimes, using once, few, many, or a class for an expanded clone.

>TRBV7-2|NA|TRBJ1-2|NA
CASSSTGPTNYGYTF
TGTGCCAGCAGCTCAACAGGGCCTACTAACTATGGCTACACCTTC
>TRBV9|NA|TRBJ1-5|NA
CASSVVGLHMSNQPQHF
TGTGCCAGCAGCGTAGTGGGCTTACACATGAGCAATCAGCCCCAGCATTTT
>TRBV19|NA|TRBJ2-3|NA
CASSRAPRDDTDTQYF
TGTGCCAGTAGTCGGGCTCCTCGGGATGACACAGATACGCAGTATTTT
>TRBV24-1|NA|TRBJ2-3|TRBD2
CATSVRGRGTDTQYF
TGTGCCACCAGTGTTCGCGGGAGAGGGACAGATACGCAGTATTTT
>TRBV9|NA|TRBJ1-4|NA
CASSEGPRTANEKLFF
TGTGCCAGCAGCGAGGGCCCAAGGACAGCTAATGAAAAACTGTTTTTT
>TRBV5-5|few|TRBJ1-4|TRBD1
CASSSPSGGNHEKLFF
TGTGCCAGCAGCTCCCCATCAGGGGGCAATCATGAAAAACTGTTTTTT
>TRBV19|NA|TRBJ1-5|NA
CASSYGGQPQHF
TGTGCCAGTAGTTACGGAGGGCAGCCCCAGCATTTT
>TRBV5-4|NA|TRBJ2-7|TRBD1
CASSLGQGVHEQYF
TGTGCCAGCAGCTTGGGACAGGGGGTCCACGAGCAGTACTTC
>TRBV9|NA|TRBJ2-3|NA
CASSVVQGADTQYF
TGTGCCAGCAGCGTAGTACAGGGTGCAGATACGCAGTATTTT
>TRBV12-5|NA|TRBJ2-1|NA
CASGFLNEQFF
TGTGCTAGTGGTTTCCTCAATGAGCAGTTCTTC
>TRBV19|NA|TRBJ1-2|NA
CASSIGGLTNYGYTF
TGTGCCAGTAGTATTGGGGGACTCACTAACTATGGCTACACCTTC
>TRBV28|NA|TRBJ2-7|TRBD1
CASSHPPGWTGVTYEQYF
TGTGCCAGCAGTCACCCTCCTGGATGGACAGGGGTAACCTACGAGCAGTACTTC
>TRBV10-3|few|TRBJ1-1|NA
CAISEGGERTEAFF
TGTGCCATCAGTGAGGGGGGGGAAAGGACTGAAGCTTTCTTT
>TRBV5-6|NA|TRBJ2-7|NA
CASSFMEYEQYF
TGTGCCAGCAGCTTTATGGAGTACGAGCAGTACTTC
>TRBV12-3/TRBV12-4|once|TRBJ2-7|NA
CASSLARKNEQYF
TGTGCCAGCAGTTTGGCCAGAAAAAACGAGCAGTACTTC
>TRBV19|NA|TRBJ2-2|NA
CASSIEAAGLARGAGELFF
TGTGCCAGTAGTATAGAGGCCGCCGGGCTAGCGCGAGGGGCCGGGGAGCTGTTTTTT
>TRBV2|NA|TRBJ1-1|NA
CASRDRWDTEAFF
TGTGCCAGCAGGGACAGATGGGACACTGAAGCTTTCTTT
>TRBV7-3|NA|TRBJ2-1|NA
CASSPLGGGLNEQFF
TGTGCCAGCAGCCCCCTAGGGGGAGGGCTCAATGAGCAGTTCTTC
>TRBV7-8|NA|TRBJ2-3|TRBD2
CASTPGASGTDTQYF
TGTGCCAGCACCCCCGGGGCTAGCGGTACAGATACGCAGTATTTT
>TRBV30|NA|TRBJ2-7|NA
CAWSVLGISSYEQYF
TGTGCCTGGAGTGTATTGGGGATTAGCTCCTACGAGCAGTACTTC
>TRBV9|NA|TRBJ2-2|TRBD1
CASSFGTAPTGELFF
TGTGCCAGCAGCTTCGGGACAGCCCCCACCGGGGAGCTGTTTTTT
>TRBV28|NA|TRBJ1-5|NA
CASSFAVRGNQPQHF
TGTGCCAGCAGTTTTGCGGTCAGGGGTAATCAGCCCCAGCATTTT
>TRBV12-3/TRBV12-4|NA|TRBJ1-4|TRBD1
CASWDSTNEKLFF
TGTGCCAGCTGGGACAGCACGAATGAAAAACTGTTTTTT
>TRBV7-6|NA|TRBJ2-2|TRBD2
CASSLGGLAGPNTGELFF
TGTGCCAGCAGCTTAGGGGGACTAGCGGGACCGAACACCGGGGAGCTGTTTTTT
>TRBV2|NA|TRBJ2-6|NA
CASTRTALISGANVLTF
TGTGCCAGCACTAGGACAGCCCTTATCTCTGGGGCCAACGTCCTGACTTTC
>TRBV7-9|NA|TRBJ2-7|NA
CASSYGDYEQYF
TGTGCCAGCAGCTACGGGGACTACGAGCAGTACTTC
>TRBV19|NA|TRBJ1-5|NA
CASSIGTNQPQHF
TGTGCCAGTAGTATAGGAACCAATCAGCCCCAGCATTTT
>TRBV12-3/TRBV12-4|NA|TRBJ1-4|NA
CASSFRGHEKLFF
TGTGCCAGCAGTTTCCGGGGGCATGAAAAACTGTTTTTT